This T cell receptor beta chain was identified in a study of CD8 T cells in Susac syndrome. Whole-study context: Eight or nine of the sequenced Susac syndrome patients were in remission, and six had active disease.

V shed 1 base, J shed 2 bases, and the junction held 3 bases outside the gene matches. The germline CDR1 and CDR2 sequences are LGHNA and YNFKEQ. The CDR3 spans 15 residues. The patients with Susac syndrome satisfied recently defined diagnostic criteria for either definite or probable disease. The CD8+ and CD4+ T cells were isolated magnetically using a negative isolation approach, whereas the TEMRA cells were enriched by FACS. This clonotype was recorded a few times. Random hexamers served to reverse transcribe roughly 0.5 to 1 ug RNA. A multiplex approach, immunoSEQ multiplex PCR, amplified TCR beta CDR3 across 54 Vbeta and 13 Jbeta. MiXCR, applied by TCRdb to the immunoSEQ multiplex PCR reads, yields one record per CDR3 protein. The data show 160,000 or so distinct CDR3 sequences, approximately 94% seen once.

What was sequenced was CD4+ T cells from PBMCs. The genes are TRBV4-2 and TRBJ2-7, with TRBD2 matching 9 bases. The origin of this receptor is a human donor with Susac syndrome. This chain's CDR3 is CASSQGLAETYEQYF. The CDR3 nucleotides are TGTGCCAGCAGCCAAGGACTAGCGGAGACCTACGAGCAGTACTTC.